Following are 28 T cell receptor beta chains from one sample sequenced in a study of Graves' ophthalmopathy and Graves' hyperthyroidism. TCR beta CDR3 regions were amplified from RNA transcripts. HTBI-primed RT-PCR formed the first round, and a multiplex PCR formed the second. TCRdb recomputed calls from the multiplex PCR reads with MiXCR, one row per CDR3 protein. The table shows about 390,000 distinct CDR3 sequences, with approximately 17% occurring only once. Sequenced: peripheral blood. Source of these receptors: an adult woman with stable Graves' hyperthyroidism.

This clonotype was observed at least ten times. The chain recombines TRBV7-2 with TRBJ1-5, with D unclear. V was trimmed by 1 base and J by 0 bases, leaving 7 bases between them. The CDR3 contains 15 residues. Germline V gene lookup returns CDR1 SGHTA and CDR2 FQGNSA. The CDR3 is CASSLVVDSNQPQHF. The CDR3 DNA sequence: TGTGCCAGCAGCTTAGTCGTAGATAGCAATCAGCCCCAGCATTTT.

This clonotype was seen ten or more times. This sequence joins TRBV7-9 and TRBJ2-5, with a possible D match to TRBD2 (5 bases). This CDR3 is built from 15 residues. Germline V CDR1 and CDR2: SEHNR, FQNEAQ (reference sequence). Trimming removed 2 bases from V and 4 bases from J, with 14 bases in between. CDR3 loop: CASSLPSAARETQYF. Written as DNA, the CDR3 is TGTGCCAGCAGCTTACCCTCAGCGGCTCGAGAGACCCAGTACTTC.

This clonotype was counted ten times or more. The chain employs TRBV28 and TRBJ1-1; TRBD1 might be the D (5 bases). Germline V gives CDR1 MDHEN, CDR2 SYDVKM. The CDR3 is made up of 14 amino acids. The germline V and J ends were trimmed by 3 bases and 1 base, with 9 bases remaining between them. The CDR3: CASSFLRGNTEAFF. CDR3 bases: TGTGCCAGCAGTTTCCTGAGGGGGAACACTGAAGCTTTCTTT. Complete variable domain (other parts from reference TRBV28 and TRBJ1-1): DVKVTQSSRYLVKRTGEKVFLECVQDMDHENMFWYRQDPGLGLRLIYFSYDVKMKEKGDIPEGYSVSREKKERFSLILESASTNQTSMYLCASSFLRGNTEAFFGQGTRLTVV.

This clonotype was recorded at least ten times. The chain employs TRBV7-9 and TRBJ1-5; D unclear. CDR3 length equals 15 residues. Germline V gene lookup returns CDR1 SEHNR and CDR2 FQNEAQ (reference sequence). V was clipped by 2 bases and J by 1 base, with 9 bases between them. The CDR3 sequence is CASSLHAASNQPQHF. CDR3 DNA sequence: TGTGCCAGCAGCTTACATGCCGCGAGCAATCAGCCCCAGCATTTT.

In this sample, this clonotype turned up many times. V and J are TRBV19 and TRBJ2-6, with D perhaps matching TRBD2 (5 bases). CDR1 is LNHDA, CDR2 SQIVND, per germline (reference sequence). The CDR3 length is 15 residues. V was shortened by 5 bases and J by 2 bases, with 10 bases between the two germline ends. The CDR3 here is CASSRSEAGANVLTF. CDR3 DNA sequence: TGTGCCAGTAGTCGTAGCGAGGCTGGGGCCAACGTCCTGACTTTC. Full variable domain (rest looked up from reference TRBV19 and TRBJ2-6): DGGITQSPKYLFRKEGQNVTLSCEQNLNHDAMYWYRQDPGQGLRLIYYSQIVNDFQKGDIAEGYSVSREKKESFPLTVTSAQKNPTAFYLCASSRSEAGANVLTFGAGSRLTVL.

This clonotype showed up many times. The chain recombines TRBV5-1 with TRBJ1-1; TRBD1 agrees at 7 bases. The CDR3 contains 15 residues. From germline, CDR1 is SGHRS and CDR2 YFSETQ. V dropped 4 bases and J dropped 1; count of bases not matched to a gene: 7. The CDR3 spells CASSVEGAGNTEAFF. CDR3 in DNA: TGCGCCAGCAGCGTAGAGGGGGCGGGGAACACTGAAGCTTTCTTT.

This rearrangement joins TRBV29-1 to TRBJ2-7, with TRBD1 matching 10 bases. Germline values: CDR1 SQVTM, CDR2 ANQGSEA. This CDR3 is 13 amino acids long. J was trimmed by 3 bases and V by 6 bases; bases with no gene match: 5. Here the CDR3 DNA reads TGCAGCGTGAGGACAGGGGGGAACTACGAGCAGTACTTC. This encodes CSVRTGGNYEQYF.

This clonotype appeared many times. The chain joins TRBV7-2 to TRBJ1-2; 9 bases agree with TRBD1. Trimming took 5 bases from V and 5 from J; bases not matched to a gene: 6. Germline assignment: CDR1 SGHTA and CDR2 FQGNSA. The CDR3 spans 14 residues. CDR3 region: CASSQTGGRYGYTF. The CDR3 DNA sequence: TGTGCCAGCAGCCAGACAGGGGGTCGGTATGGCTACACCTTC.

Ten or more counts support this clonotype. The J gene is TRBJ2-7, the V gene TRBV6-1; TRBD2 might be the D (6 bases). The ends were cut back, 7 bases at V and 4 bases at J, with 14 bases in the middle. CDR3 size: 13 residues. CDR1 is MNHNS, CDR2 SASEGT, per germline. This CDR3 is CASTLAETYEQYF. In DNA form, the CDR3 reads TGTGCCAGCACCTTAGCGGAGACGTACGAGCAGTACTTC.

This clonotype appeared many times. The chain recombines TRBV12-3 or TRBV12-4 with TRBJ2-5; a weak D match, TRBD2 (6 bases). This CDR3 spans 15 amino acids. The V end was cut by 7 bases, the J end by 7 bases, with 22 bases between. The CDR3 is CASNEYGGSTGTQYF. The DNA of the CDR3 is TGTGCCAGCAACGAATACGGGGGATCCACGGGGACCCAGTACTTC.

This clonotype came up many times. This chain uses TRBV11-3 with TRBJ1-1; D may be TRBD1 (5 bases). Trimming pared 5 bases from V and 1 base from J, leaving 11 bases between. Germline assignment: CDR1 SGHNT and CDR2 YENEEA. The CDR3 is 14 amino acids. This CDR3 reads CASSPRGGNTEAFF. In nucleotides, the CDR3 is TGTGCCAGCAGCCCTCGGGGCGGGAACACTGAAGCTTTCTTT.

A few counts support this clonotype. CDR3 loop: CASSSLQGDFNQPQHF. In nucleotides, the CDR3 is TGTGCCAGCAGCTCCCTACAGGGAGACTTCAATCAGCCCCAGCATTTT. The rearrangement uses TRBV28 and TRBJ1-5, with TRBD1 as a possible D gene (6 bases). Trimming stripped 6 bases from V and 3 bases from J, with 18 bases between. Germline V gene lookup returns CDR1 MDHEN and CDR2 SYDVKM. This CDR3 spans 16 amino acids.

This clonotype was picked up a small number of times. A much larger clone is a single base away; this may be a read error. The V and J genes are TRBV10-3 and TRBJ2-5; unclear D gene. The CDR3 consists of 15 residues. The germline V gene has CDR1 ENHRY and CDR2 SYGVKD. The CDR3, as DNA: TGTGCCATCAGCCAACTACCGGGTCTCGAAGAGGCCCAGTACTTC. This gives the protein CAISQLPGLEEAQYF.

This clonotype was counted at least ten times. This chain links TRBV28 with TRBJ1-1; TRBD1 is a possible D gene (5 bases). Trimming took off 5 bases at V and 7 bases at J, with 14 bases between the two ends. CDR1 and CDR2 from the germline V gene are MDHEN and SYDVKM. The CDR3 contains 13 residues. The CDR3 loop reads CASSHRGGIEAFF. The CDR3 nucleotides are TGTGCCAGCAGTCACCGGGGGGGGATTGAAGCTTTCTTT.

This clonotype has ten or more counts. The V call is TRBV29-1, the J call TRBJ1-1; a possible D gene is TRBD1 (6 bases). Germline-derived CDR1 and CDR2 are SQVTM and ANQGSEA. Trimming stripped 5 bases from V and 1 base from J, with 14 bases between. The CDR3 covers 14 residues. In DNA, the CDR3 is TGCAGCGTTCTATGGGGGCGGGGGAACACTGAAGCTTTCTTT. Translation gives CSVLWGRGNTEAFF.

V and J are TRBV18 and TRBJ1-5; D might be TRBD1 (6 bases). The CDR3 is 15 amino acids. CDR1 and CDR2 from the germline V gene are KGHSH and LQKENI. Trimming removed 3 bases from V and 5 bases from J, with 14 bases in between. The DNA for the CDR3 is TGTGCCAGCTCACCCAAACAGGGCGGGGATCAGCCCCAGCATTTT. Amino acids: CASSPKQGGDQPQHF.

This clonotype was counted only a few times. The J gene is TRBJ2-2, the V gene TRBV11-2; tentatively, D is TRBD2 (6 bases). The CDR3 has 16 residues. Germline V lookup: CDR1 SGHAT, CDR2 FQNNGV. Deletions cut 3 bases from V and 3 bases from J, with 14 bases between. The CDR3 here is CASSLLAGTDTGELFF. CDR3 in DNA: TGTGCCAGCAGCTTGTTGGCGGGGACCGACACCGGGGAGCTGTTTTTT.

This clonotype was observed at least ten times. The rearrangement joins TRBV2 to TRBJ2-2, with 7 bases identical to TRBD2. Germline CDR1 is SNHLY and CDR2 is FYNNEI. This CDR3 has 13 residues. Losses at the gene ends were 10 bases for V and 2 bases for J; bases not matched to a gene: 4. The DNA for the CDR3 is TGTGCCACCCGGGACTATAACACCGGGGAGCTGTTTTTT. It specifies CATRDYNTGELFF.

This clonotype has at least ten counts. The chain couples TRBV18 to TRBJ1-2; D gene uncertain. Germline V CDR1 and CDR2: KGHSH, LQKENI. Trimming stripped 6 bases from V and 4 bases from J, with 15 bases between. The CDR3 has 14 amino acids. The CDR3 protein is CASSTFPVFYGYTF. DNA of the CDR3: TGTGCCAGCTCCACATTCCCCGTCTTCTATGGCTACACCTTC.

This clonotype was seen only once. This may be a read error, as it is one base from a much larger clone. The rearrangement links TRBV7-2 to TRBJ1-3; unclear D gene. Germline assignment: CDR1 SGHTA and CDR2 FQGNSA. CDR3 length: 14 amino acids. In DNA, the CDR3 is TGTGCCAGCAGTAGGACGCGAGCAGGAAACACCCTATATTTT. As protein: CASSRTRAGNTLYF.

This clonotype was recorded at least ten times. The rearrangement links TRBV7-9 to TRBJ2-4; 7 positions match TRBD1. Germline CDR1 and CDR2: SEHNR and FQNEAQ (reference sequence). V lost 1 base to trimming and J lost 7 bases; unmatched junction nucleotides: 7. The CDR3 has 15 residues. The CDR3: CASSLGDRVTNIQYF. CDR3 nucleotide sequence: TGTGCCAGCAGCTTAGGGGACAGAGTTACGAACATTCAGTACTTC.

This clonotype was observed at least ten times. CDR3 amino acids: CASSLYRLLSYEQYF. The CDR3 coding sequence is TGTGCCAGCAGTTTGTACAGGCTCCTCTCCTACGAGCAGTACTTC. V is TRBV12-3 or TRBV12-4 and J is TRBJ2-7; possibly TRBD1 for D (5 bases). V lost 3 bases and J 0 bases, leaving 12 bases between the germline ends. This CDR3 has 15 amino acids.

The chain recombines TRBV12-3 or TRBV12-4 with TRBJ2-5, with 7 bases fitting TRBD1. This CDR3 spans 13 amino acids. With V trimmed by 6 bases and J by 5 bases, 6 bases remained unmatched. CDR3 DNA: TGTGCCAGCAGAATGACAGGGACGGAGACCCAGTACTTC. Its translation is CASRMTGTETQYF.

This clonotype was seen at least ten times. The chain uses TRBV6-1 and TRBJ1-5; 8 nucleotides match TRBD1. The CDR3 length is 14 residues. In germline, CDR1 is MNHNS, CDR2 SASEGT. V lost 9 bases and J lost 5; bases outside the gene matches: 9. The CDR3 nucleotides read TGTGCCAGTTCCCCAGGGGGCGCGGATCAGCCCCAGCATTTT. This encodes CASSPGGADQPQHF.

The rearrangement links TRBV11-1 to TRBJ1-2; D is possibly TRBD1 (6 bases). Germline CDR1 is SGHAT and CDR2 is FQDESV (reference sequence). Trimming took off 4 bases at V and 4 bases at J, with 19 bases between the two ends. The CDR3 consists of 16 residues. CDR3 DNA sequence: TGTGCCAGCAGCTACGCCTCAGGACAGCGAAGCTATGGCTACACCTTC. Translated: CASSYASGQRSYGYTF. Combining the CDR3 with reference TRBV11-1 and TRBJ1-2 gives the whole variable domain EAEVAQSPRYKITEKSQAVAFWCDPISGHATLYWYRQILGQGPELLVQFQDESVVDDSQLPKDRFSAERLKGVDSTLKIQPAELGDSAMYLCASSYASGQRSYGYTFGSGTRLTVV.

The J gene is TRBJ2-7, the V gene TRBV13; 10 bases align to TRBD2. The CDR3 length is 15 residues. Germline trimming cut 5 bases from V and 2 bases from J; bases unmatched to any gene: 6. Germline CDR1 PRHDT, CDR2 FYEKMQ (reference sequence). CDR3: CASSTASGRAYEQYF. CDR3 coding DNA: TGTGCCAGCAGCACCGCTAGCGGGAGAGCCTACGAGCAGTACTTC. The variable domain in full, completed from reference TRBV13 and TRBJ2-7, reads AAGVIQSPRHLIKEKRETATLKCYPIPRHDTVYWYQQGPGQDPQFLISFYEKMQSDKGSIPDRFSAQQFSDYHSELNMSSLELGDSALYFCASSTASGRAYEQYFGPGTRLTVT.

This clonotype was counted at least ten times. The chain combines TRBV6-2 or TRBV6-3 with TRBJ2-4; D call uncertain. Per germline, CDR1 MNHEY and CDR2 SVGEGT. The CDR3 runs 14 residues. V was trimmed by 2 bases and J by 15 bases, leaving 20 bases between them. The CDR3 is CASSYTPRNSRLYF. The CDR3 DNA sequence: TGTGCCAGCAGTTACACACCCCGAAACAGTCGGCTGTACTTC.

This clonotype was seen many times. The V and J genes are TRBV6-6 and TRBJ2-7, with a tentative D call TRBD2 (5 bases). CDR3 length equals 15 residues. V was clipped by 8 bases and J by 5 bases, with 22 bases between them. CDR1 MNHNY and CDR2 SVGAGI come from the germline V gene (reference sequence). The CDR3 here is CASLEGLFLFDEQYF. CDR3 coding DNA: TGTGCCAGCCTTGAGGGTTTGTTTCTTTTCGACGAGCAGTACTTC.